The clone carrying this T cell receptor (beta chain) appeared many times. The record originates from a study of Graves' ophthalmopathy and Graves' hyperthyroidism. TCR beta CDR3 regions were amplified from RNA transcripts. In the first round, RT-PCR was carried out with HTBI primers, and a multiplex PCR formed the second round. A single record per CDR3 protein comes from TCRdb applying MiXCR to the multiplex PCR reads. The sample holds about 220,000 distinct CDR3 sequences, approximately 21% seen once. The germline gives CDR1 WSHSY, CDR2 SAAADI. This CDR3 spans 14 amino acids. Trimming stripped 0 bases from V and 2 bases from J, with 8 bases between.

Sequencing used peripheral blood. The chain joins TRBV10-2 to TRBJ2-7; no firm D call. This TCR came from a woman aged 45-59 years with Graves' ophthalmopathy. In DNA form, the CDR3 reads TGCGCCAGCAGTGAGTCGTGGGGTCCCTACGAGCAGTACTTC. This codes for CASSESWGPYEQYF.